This is a list of T cell receptor beta chains from one sample in a study of Ad26.COV2.S vaccination and SARS-CoV-2 variants. Method: immunoSEQ multiplex PCR; TCRdb's copy keeps in-frame clones and lacks some. The sample yields about 350,000 clones, about 91% seen once. Sequencing used peripheral blood, obtained after recovery from COVID-19. The receptors stem from a human donor who had recovered from COVID-19. The CDR3 runs from the conserved cysteine through the conserved F or W. A D gene is named only where the DNA matches it firmly. The listing skips clone size in some rows; elsewhere it reads once, few, many or a size class.

v_call: TRBV7-9; d_call: -; clone_size: -; j_call: TRBJ2-3; cdr3_nt: TGTGCCAGCAGCTTATCCCGGACAGCGGGAGATACGCAGTATTTT; cdr3_aa: CASSLSRTAGDTQYF
v_call: TRBV4-2; d_call: -; clone_size: -; j_call: TRBJ1-1; cdr3_nt: TGTGCCAGCAGCCTAAGTTCCAGGGGCAACACTGAAGCTTTCTTT; cdr3_aa: CASSLSSRGNTEAFF
v_call: TRBV9; d_call: TRBD1; clone_size: -; j_call: TRBJ1-2; cdr3_nt: TGTGCCAAAGCAGGGGGGGCCGATGGCTACACCTTC; cdr3_aa: CAKAGGADGYTF
v_call: TRBV5-1; d_call: TRBD2; clone_size: -; j_call: TRBJ2-1; cdr3_nt: TGCGCCAGCAAGCGCCTAGCGGGGGGGAACAATGAGCAGTTCTTC; cdr3_aa: CASKRLAGGNNEQFF
v_call: TRBV7-2; d_call: -; clone_size: -; j_call: TRBJ2-5; cdr3_nt: TGTGCCAGCAGCCCTTGGGACGTATTGGAGACCCAGTACTTC; cdr3_aa: CASSPWDVLETQYF
v_call: TRBV3-1/TRBV3-2; d_call: -; clone_size: -; j_call: TRBJ2-1; cdr3_nt: TGTGCCAGCAGCCAAGGATCAGGGACCTACAATGAGCAGTTCTTC; cdr3_aa: CASSQGSGTYNEQFF
v_call: TRBV5-1; d_call: TRBD1; clone_size: -; j_call: TRBJ1-1; cdr3_nt: TGCGCCAGCAGCTTGGCCGACAGGGGAAGGACTGAAGCTTTCTTT; cdr3_aa: CASSLADRGRTEAFF
v_call: TRBV7-2; d_call: -; clone_size: -; j_call: TRBJ1-5; cdr3_nt: TGTGCCAGCAGCTTAGTCCCCCAGGGAGGCCAGCCCCAGCATTTT; cdr3_aa: CASSLVPQGGQPQHF
v_call: TRBV5-6; d_call: TRBD1; clone_size: -; j_call: TRBJ2-7; cdr3_nt: TGTGCCAGCAGCTTCGGGACAGAGGGTGGCCTGTACTTC; cdr3_aa: CASSFGTEGGLYF
v_call: TRBV2; d_call: TRBD1; clone_size: -; j_call: TRBJ1-5; cdr3_nt: TGTGCCAGCATGGGACAGGGCAATCAGCCCCAGCATTTT; cdr3_aa: CASMGQGNQPQHF
v_call: TRBV9; d_call: -; clone_size: -; j_call: TRBJ1-4; cdr3_nt: TGTGCCAGCAGCCCGGAAGGATCTAATGAAAAACTGTTTTTT; cdr3_aa: CASSPEGSNEKLFF
v_call: TRBV12-3/TRBV12-4; d_call: -; clone_size: once; j_call: TRBJ1-4; cdr3_nt: TGTGCCAGCAGTTTAGGAGGGGGGAAACTGTTTTTT; cdr3_aa: CASSLGGGKLFF
v_call: TRBV2; d_call: -; clone_size: -; j_call: TRBJ1-1; cdr3_nt: TGTGCCAGCAGCCCTCCAGAGGGAACTGAAGCTTTCTTT; cdr3_aa: CASSPPEGTEAFF
v_call: TRBV29-1; d_call: TRBD1; clone_size: -; j_call: TRBJ2-7; cdr3_nt: TGCAGCGCCAAGACAGGGGAGAGCGAGCAGTACTTC; cdr3_aa: CSAKTGESEQYF
v_call: TRBV6-2/TRBV6-3; d_call: -; clone_size: -; j_call: TRBJ2-3; cdr3_nt: TGTGCCAGCAGTACACCGGCAGCTCCGCAGTATTTT; cdr3_aa: CASSTPAAPQYF
v_call: TRBV9; d_call: -; clone_size: -; j_call: TRBJ1-2; cdr3_nt: TGTGCCAGCAGCCAAAGGTGGACACCCTCGGCGAACTATGGCTACACCTTC; cdr3_aa: CASSQRWTPSANYGYTF
v_call: TRBV5-8; d_call: -; clone_size: -; j_call: TRBJ2-2; cdr3_nt: TGTGCCAGCAGGCTGCAGGCAGGGAACACCGGGGAGCTGTTTTTT; cdr3_aa: CASRLQAGNTGELFF
v_call: TRBV10-1; d_call: -; clone_size: few; j_call: TRBJ1-3; cdr3_nt: TGCGCCAGCAGTGACGGGCCGGCGAACACCATATATTTT; cdr3_aa: CASSDGPANTIYF
v_call: TRBV18; d_call: -; clone_size: -; j_call: TRBJ1-4; cdr3_nt: TGTGCCAGCTCACCACCGGGGGGTTCACGGGAAAAACTGTTTTTT; cdr3_aa: CASSPPGGSREKLFF
v_call: TRBV9; d_call: TRBD1; clone_size: few; j_call: TRBJ2-2; cdr3_nt: TGTGCCAGCAGCGTATTCCAACAGGGGGCGCATCTCGGGGAGCTGTTTTTT; cdr3_aa: CASSVFQQGAHLGELFF
v_call: TRBV11-3; d_call: -; clone_size: -; j_call: TRBJ2-3; cdr3_nt: TGTGCCAGCAGCTTGATGGAATCCACAGATACGCAGTATTTT; cdr3_aa: CASSLMESTDTQYF
v_call: TRBV5-1; d_call: TRBD1; clone_size: -; j_call: TRBJ2-5; cdr3_nt: TGCGCCAGCAGAAACAGGGGGTCTACCCAAGAGACCCAGTACTTC; cdr3_aa: CASRNRGSTQETQYF
v_call: TRBV12-3/TRBV12-4; d_call: -; clone_size: once; j_call: TRBJ2-3; cdr3_nt: TGTGCCAGCAGCCACATTAGCACAGATACGCAGTATTTT; cdr3_aa: CASSHISTDTQYF
v_call: TRBV20-1; d_call: -; clone_size: -; j_call: TRBJ1-1; cdr3_nt: TGCAGTGCTATCTCGAACACTGAAGCTTTCTTT; cdr3_aa: CSAISNTEAFF
v_call: TRBV9; d_call: TRBD1; clone_size: once; j_call: TRBJ1-2; cdr3_nt: TGTGCCAGCAGCGGGAGGACAGGGGAGGCCTATGGCTACACCTTC; cdr3_aa: CASSGRTGEAYGYTF
v_call: TRBV4-1; d_call: -; clone_size: -; j_call: TRBJ2-5; cdr3_nt: TGCGCCAGCAGCCAGGCCGTCCCGGAGACCCAGTACTTC; cdr3_aa: CASSQAVPETQYF
v_call: TRBV29-1; d_call: TRBD1; clone_size: -; j_call: TRBJ1-4; cdr3_nt: TGCAGCGTTGTAACCGGGACAGGGCGACTGTTTTTT; cdr3_aa: CSVVTGTGRLFF
v_call: TRBV10-3; d_call: TRBD2; clone_size: -; j_call: TRBJ2-1; cdr3_nt: TGTGCCATTGGGACTAGCCTGTACAATGAGCAGTTCTTC; cdr3_aa: CAIGTSLYNEQFF
v_call: TRBV7-9; d_call: -; clone_size: -; j_call: TRBJ2-2; cdr3_nt: TGTGCCAGCAGCCCTGGGCCCGGGGAGCTGTTTTTT; cdr3_aa: CASSPGPGELFF
v_call: TRBV5-1; d_call: TRBD1; clone_size: once; j_call: TRBJ1-2; cdr3_nt: TGCGCCAGCAGCACCGGACAGGGTGCCTTCGGCTACACCTTC; cdr3_aa: CASSTGQGAFGYTF
v_call: TRBV10-3; d_call: -; clone_size: -; j_call: TRBJ1-2; cdr3_nt: TGTGCCATCAGTGAGGGGGGAGCCATCTATGGCTACACCTTC; cdr3_aa: CAISEGGAIYGYTF
v_call: TRBV6-1; d_call: -; clone_size: -; j_call: TRBJ2-6; cdr3_nt: TGTGCCAGCAGTGAGGCTTCACAGGTTAGCGTCCTGACTTTC; cdr3_aa: CASSEASQVSVLTF
v_call: TRBV20-1; d_call: -; clone_size: -; j_call: TRBJ1-1; cdr3_nt: TGCAGTGCTAGTAGTAGGGCCACTGAAGCTTTCTTT; cdr3_aa: CSASSRATEAFF
v_call: TRBV4-1; d_call: TRBD2; clone_size: -; j_call: TRBJ2-1; cdr3_nt: TGCGCCAGCAGCCACCGGGGGGGCCTGTACAATGAGCAGTTCTTC; cdr3_aa: CASSHRGGLYNEQFF
v_call: TRBV7-9; d_call: -; clone_size: -; j_call: TRBJ1-3; cdr3_nt: TGTGCCAGCAGCTTAGCGGGCAGGGTCACTGGAAACACCATATATTTT; cdr3_aa: CASSLAGRVTGNTIYF
v_call: TRBV7-3; d_call: -; clone_size: -; j_call: TRBJ1-1; cdr3_nt: TGTGCCAGCAGCTTATGGGGGATGAACACTGAAGCTTTCTTT; cdr3_aa: CASSLWGMNTEAFF
v_call: TRBV27; d_call: -; clone_size: -; j_call: TRBJ2-1; cdr3_nt: TGTGCCAGCAGTCCCATTGTGGGGGGCGAGCAGTTCTTC; cdr3_aa: CASSPIVGGEQFF
v_call: TRBV6-1; d_call: -; clone_size: -; j_call: TRBJ1-2; cdr3_nt: TGTGCCAGCAGTGAAGTTTTCGGGCACAGAGCTAACTATGGCTACACCTTC; cdr3_aa: CASSEVFGHRANYGYTF
v_call: TRBV4-1; d_call: -; clone_size: once; j_call: TRBJ2-2; cdr3_nt: TGCGCCAGCAGCCAAAGGGCTAAGGGGGGTACCGGGGAGCTGTTTTTT; cdr3_aa: CASSQRAKGGTGELFF
v_call: TRBV7-9; d_call: TRBD1; clone_size: -; j_call: TRBJ2-5; cdr3_nt: TGTGCCAGCAGCTTTGGACAGGGGAGGGGAGAGACCCAGTACTTC; cdr3_aa: CASSFGQGRGETQYF
v_call: TRBV2; d_call: TRBD1; clone_size: -; j_call: TRBJ2-7; cdr3_nt: TGTGCCAGCAGACCCGGACAGGGGCCCTACGAGCAGTACTTC; cdr3_aa: CASRPGQGPYEQYF
v_call: TRBV6-6; d_call: -; clone_size: -; j_call: TRBJ2-7; cdr3_nt: TGTGCCAGCAGTTACACGGGACAGCTTGCGGGACAGCAGTACTTC; cdr3_aa: CASSYTGQLAGQQYF